Described below is a single TCR beta chain sequence and its context. Its antigen is currently not known. Base qualities are missing; no much larger clone stands one base away. The collaborating institutions used their own protocols to collect whole blood in K2EDTA tubes. For TCRbeta analysis, collaborators shipped samples in one of three forms: frozen whole blood, isolated PBMCs, or DNA extracted from either of those sample types. This sample is drawn from a study of blood T cell repertoires in COVID-19 (dated by TCRdb to 2019 to 2021). About the full investigation: The collaborator samples originated in the United States, Italy and Spain and spanned the acute and convalescent phases of COVID-19. The material from the prospective study consisted of cDNA or gDNA derived from T cells, B-cell-depleted T cells, or PBMCs. The dataset comprised deeply sampled blood TCRbeta repertoires from subjects exposed to, actively infected with, or recovered from COVID-19. The repertoires were made available in a free public database intended to serve as a resource for research on the immune response to SARS-CoV-2. Samples came from the ongoing ImmuneRACE study (first 160 participants) plus 1,254 subjects from 6 global collaborators. A de-identified subject ID, COVID-19 status, age in years and sex were almost always included in the sample metadata. Where available, HLA class I and class II types were taken from metadata supplied by the sample provider and were not determined by assay-based typing.

TCRbeta CDR3 regions were amplified from genomic DNA using the immunoSEQ Assay, a bias-controlled multiplex PCR. In the paper's pipeline: Within the assay, amplification of reference gene primers was used to estimate how many nucleated cells each sample contained. To quantify the absolute abundance of each unique TCRbeta CDR3 rearrangement, sequence reads were collapsed and filtered. Productive Simpson clonality was computed per sample as the square root of Simpson's diversity index over productive rearrangements. Drawn from immuneACCESS, this table holds only the in-frame rearrangements with V and J called that TCRdb kept. Clones are partly lost; checked studies trace under half to an unresolved V gene and leave the rest unexplained. That table gives V, J and clone size, and the DNA gave D and trimming. The sample profile shows over 350,000 clones; 80% to 90% of them were found once. The ten largest clones add up to more than 4% of the sample.

Summary of the overall study and its limitations: Clinical and demographic metadata were provided uncurated, with the amount varying by source and participant.

The receptor comes from a woman aged 25 to 39 with acute or convalescent COVID-19. Material for sequencing was peripheral blood.

At the DNA level, the sequence is TGCGCCAGCAGCCCCGGACGGAGGACTACCTACGAGCAGTACTTC. Translated, this gives CASSPGRRTTYEQYF. The chain is encoded by TRBV5-1 joined to TRBJ2-7; a tentative D match to TRBD2 spans 6 bases. The germline V gene provides CDR1 SGHRS and CDR2 YFSETQ. Measured from the cysteine to the phenylalanine, the CDR3 is 15 residues long. The kept DNA is CDR3 alone, 45 bases in frame from the first base. V gives up 4 bases and J gives up 2 bases, and the segment between their germline ends measures 16 bases.